This T cell receptor (beta chain) came from a study of T cell clones after liver transplantation. Study overall: A pre-transplant mixed lymphocyte reaction with TCRbeta sequencing defined graft-donor-reactive clones followed in post-transplant blood. Patients counted as tolerant after at least one year off all immunosuppression, enzymes not exceeding twice normal. Blood was drawn pre-transplant, before withdrawal, and after full or failed withdrawal.

TCRdb keeps only in-frame clones here, not all; method: immunoSEQ multiplex PCR. The profile shows about 19,000 clones, approximately 88% of them singletons. The germline gives CDR1 MNHEY, CDR2 SMNVEV (reference sequence). V lost 2 bases and J 1 base, leaving 12 bases between the germline ends. The CDR3 has 15 residues. This sample comprised CD8+ T cells from blood, obtained before liver transplant. J is TRBJ2-7 and V is TRBV27, with unresolved D. The origin of this receptor is a human donor who received a liver transplant. The CDR3 DNA is TGTGCCAGCAGTTTAAAAGGCCCCGCATCCTACGAGCAGTACTTC. It specifies CASSLKGPASYEQYF.